A selection of T cell receptor beta chains follows, all from one sample in a study of T cell repertoires in cytomegalovirus infection. MiXCR, run by TCRdb on the reads, gives a single entry per CDR3 protein. The sample consists of approximately 500,000 distinct CDR3 sequences, roughly 29% of them appearing once. What was sequenced was PBMCs. The receptors were sampled from a human donor in good health (CMV status not recorded). Some clones in this sample may be carry-over from other donors' samples. CDR3s include the opening cysteine and the closing phenylalanine or tryptophan. The D gene is left open where the match is weak. Clone size, where shown, is once, few, many, or a class for clones that have expanded.

-	-	19	TRBJ2-6	TRBV12-3/TRBV12-4	CASSRYSGRPSSGANVLTF	TGTGCCAGCAGTAGATACTCGGGACGGCCCTCCTCTGGGGCCAACGTCCTGACTTTC
few	TRBD1	16	TRBJ2-3	TRBV11-1	CASSSDQGAFADTQYF	TGTGCCAGCAGCTCCGACCAGGGGGCATTCGCAGATACGCAGTATTTT
few	TRBD1	14	TRBJ1-2	TRBV12-3/TRBV12-4	CASSAGQGAGGYTF	TGTGCCAGCAGTGCCGGACAGGGGGCTGGGGGCTACACCTTC
-	TRBD2	14	TRBJ2-5	TRBV11-2	CASSFSAGGQTQYF	TGTGCCAGCAGCTTTTCAGCGGGAGGGCAGACCCAGTACTTC
-	-	14	TRBJ1-1	TRBV4-1	CASSPQIYGTEAFF	TGCGCCAGCAGCCCACAGATATATGGCACTGAAGCTTTCTTT
many	TRBD2	13	TRBJ2-7	TRBV7-9	CASTAGGPREQYF	TGTGCCAGCACAGCGGGAGGGCCAAGAGAGCAGTACTTC
-	TRBD2	13	TRBJ2-1	TRBV6-6	CASSGTRLNEQFF	TGTGCCAGCAGCGGGACTAGACTTAATGAGCAGTTCTTC
-	TRBD2	15	TRBJ2-7	TRBV20-1	CSARGGTSGRAEQYF	TGCAGTGCTAGAGGGGGGACTAGCGGGAGGGCCGAGCAGTACTTC
few	-	11	TRBJ2-1	TRBV6-6	CASTPKDEQFF	TGTGCCAGCACCCCAAAGGATGAGCAGTTCTTC
-	TRBD1	14	TRBJ1-4	TRBV19	CASRKDRGWRKLFF	TGTGCCAGTAGGAAGGACAGGGGTTGGAGGAAACTGTTTTTT
few	-	13	TRBJ1-5	TRBV4-1	CASSQETRATQHF	TGCGCCAGCAGCCAAGAAACGAGGGCGACCCAGCATTTT
-	-	15	TRBJ2-1	TRBV19	CASSILRSWDNEQFF	TGTGCCAGTAGTATTTTGAGGTCTTGGGACAATGAGCAGTTCTTC
many	-	13	TRBJ1-1	TRBV12-3/TRBV12-4	CASSLGENTEAFF	TGTGCCAGCAGCTTAGGAGAGAACACTGAAGCTTTCTTT
-	-	14	TRBJ2-6	TRBV5-1	CASSQGGGANVLTF	TGCGCCAGCAGCCAGGGTGGAGGGGCCAACGTCCTGACTTTC
many	-	16	TRBJ2-1	TRBV7-8	CASSLRRTGSHNEQFF	TGTGCCAGCAGCTTAAGAAGGACTGGGTCCCACAATGAGCAGTTCTTC
-	-	16	TRBJ1-1	TRBV19	CASSINPRRANTEAFF	TGTGCCAGTAGTATTAACCCAAGGCGGGCCAATACTGAAGCTTTCTTT
many	-	12	TRBJ2-7	TRBV6-6	CASSYSRGEQYF	TGTGCCAGCAGTTACTCAAGGGGCGAGCAGTACTTC
many	TRBD2	14	TRBJ2-7	TRBV7-2	CASSLDSGSSEQYF	TGTGCCAGCAGCTTAGATAGCGGGAGTAGTGAGCAGTACTTC
-	TRBD2	15	TRBJ2-5	TRBV20-1	CSATIRTSGRETQYF	TGCAGTGCTACCATCAGGACTAGCGGGAGGGAGACCCAGTACTTC
few	-	13	TRBJ1-4	TRBV18	CASSPDLNEKLFF	TGTGCCAGCTCCCCGGACCTGAATGAAAAACTGTTTTTT
many	-	16	TRBJ2-2	TRBV28	CASSLSSPSATGELFF	TGTGCCAGCAGTTTATCGTCGCCTAGCGCGACCGGGGAGCTGTTTTTT
few	TRBD2	17	TRBJ2-1	TRBV6-2/TRBV6-3	CASTIPLSGSSYNEQFF	TGTGCCAGCACCATCCCCCTTAGCGGGAGCTCCTACAATGAGCAGTTCTTC
-	TRBD2	16	TRBJ2-3	TRBV19	CASSINPSGSGNTQYF	TGTGCCAGTAGTATAAATCCTAGCGGGAGTGGGAATACGCAGTATTTT
-	-	16	TRBJ2-7	TRBV2	CASKESVGGLFYEQYF	TGTGCCAGCAAAGAAAGTGTAGGCGGACTATTCTACGAGCAGTACTTC